The entry that follows covers one TCR beta chain sequence. The PCR made use of 60 Vbeta and 13 Jbeta primers. The repertoire was sequenced with immunoSEQ multiplex PCR; TCRdb's copy has only in-frame clones and lacks some. The sample contains 90,000 to 140,000 clones, 83% of which appear only once. These data come from a study of cytomegalovirus exposure and HLA in healthy donors. Donors in the study were healthy people who gave bone marrow. Germline assignment: CDR1 SGHRS and CDR2 YFSETQ. The junction had 6 bases not matched to a gene; V was cut back by 0 bases and J by 2 bases. This CDR3 has 16 amino acids.

The chain employs TRBV5-1 and TRBJ2-5; TRBD1 matches 8 bases. The source material was PBMCs. The sequence was obtained from a young man in good health and CMV-seronegative. The CDR3 nucleotides are TGCGCCAGCAGCTTGGCCAGGGGGCGACCTCAAGAGACCCAGTACTTC. Its protein product is CASSLARGRPQETQYF.